This record concerns one T cell receptor beta chain sequence. No antigen is known for it. Base-call qualities are not available, and no considerably larger clone is one nucleotide away. In the germline V gene, CDR1 corresponds to SGDLS and CDR2 to YYNGEE. Here V drops 4 bases and J drops 7 bases, and the junction holds 7 bases not matched to any gene. The CDR3 contains 15 residues, cysteine and phenylalanine counted. The sequence is cut down to CDR3 DNA, 45 bases in frame from base 1. One collaborating source in Seattle enrolled patients during active infection and followed them longitudinally through the course of disease. Whole blood was collected in K2EDTA tubes by collaborating institutions according to the institutions' own protocols. Collaborator samples were shipped for TCRbeta analysis as frozen whole blood, isolated PBMCs, or DNA extracted from either sample type. The data derive from a study of blood T cell repertoires in COVID-19 (dated by TCRdb to 2018 to 2021). A note on the overall study: Collaborator samples came from the United States, Italy and Spain and covered acute and convalescent phases of COVID-19. A freely available public database, intended as a resource for researchers studying the immune response to SARS-CoV-2, is where the repertoires were released. The samples were drawn from two sources: the first 160 participants of the ongoing ImmuneRACE study, and 1,200 or so subjects contributed by 6 global collaborators. The material from the prospective study consisted of cDNA or gDNA derived from T cells, B-cell-depleted T cells, or PBMCs. HLA class I and class II types, where available, came from metadata supplied by the sample provider rather than from assay-based typing. A de-identified subject ID, COVID-19 status, age in years and sex were almost always included in the sample metadata. Subjects who had been exposed to COVID-19, were actively infected with it, or had recovered from it provided the deeply sampled blood TCRbeta repertoires that made up the dataset. The study at large found these results: The quantity of clinical and demographic metadata differed by source and by participant and was supplied without curation.

TCRbeta CDR3 regions were amplified from genomic DNA by means of the immunoSEQ Assay, a bias-controlled multiplex PCR. In the source study's methods: The number of nucleated cells in each sample was estimated from the amplification of reference gene primers within the assay. To quantify the absolute abundance of each unique TCRbeta CDR3 rearrangement, sequence reads were collapsed and filtered. For each sample, productive Simpson clonality was calculated as the square root of Simpson's diversity index over productive rearrangements. This is the immuneACCESS table as TCRdb keeps it, with only in-frame sequences that have V and J called. A part of the clones is gone; compared with another copy, unresolved V genes explain less than half, and the rest is unexplained. That table gives V, J and clone size, and the DNA gave D and trimming. Counted in this sample were approximately 190,000 clones; about four fifths of them appeared once. The top ten constitute 7.8% of the sample.

The sample comprised peripheral blood. The rearranged chain carries TRBV9 and TRBJ2-1, with 11 bases in between that match TRBD2. This receptor was obtained from a woman in her sixties with COVID-19, enrolled during active disease. This receptor carries the CDR3 CASSSASGGINEQFF. The DNA reads as follows: TGTGCCAGCAGCTCCGCTAGCGGGGGGATAAATGAGCAGTTCTTC.